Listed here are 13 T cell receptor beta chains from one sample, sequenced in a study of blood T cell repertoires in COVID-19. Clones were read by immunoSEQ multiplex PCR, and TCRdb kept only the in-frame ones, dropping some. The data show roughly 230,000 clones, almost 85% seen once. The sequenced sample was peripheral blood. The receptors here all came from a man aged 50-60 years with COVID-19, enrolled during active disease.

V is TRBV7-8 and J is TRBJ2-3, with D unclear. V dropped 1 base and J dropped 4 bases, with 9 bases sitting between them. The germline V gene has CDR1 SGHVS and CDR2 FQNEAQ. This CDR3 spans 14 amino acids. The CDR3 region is CASSLGLESDTQYF. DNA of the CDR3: TGTGCCAGCAGCTTAGGGCTAGAGTCAGATACGCAGTATTTT.

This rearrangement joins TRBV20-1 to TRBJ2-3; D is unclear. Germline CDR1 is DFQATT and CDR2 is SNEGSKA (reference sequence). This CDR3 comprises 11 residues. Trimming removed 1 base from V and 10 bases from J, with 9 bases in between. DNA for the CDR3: TGCAGTGCTAGAGCAAGTGCGTCGCAGTATTTT. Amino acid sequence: CSARASASQYF.

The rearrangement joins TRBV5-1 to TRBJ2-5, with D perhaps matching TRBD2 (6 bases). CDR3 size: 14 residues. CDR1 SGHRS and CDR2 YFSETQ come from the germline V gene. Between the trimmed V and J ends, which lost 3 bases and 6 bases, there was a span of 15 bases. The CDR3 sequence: CASSSDYPRQTQYF. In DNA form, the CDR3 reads TGCGCCAGCAGCTCGGACTACCCTAGGCAGACCCAGTACTTC.

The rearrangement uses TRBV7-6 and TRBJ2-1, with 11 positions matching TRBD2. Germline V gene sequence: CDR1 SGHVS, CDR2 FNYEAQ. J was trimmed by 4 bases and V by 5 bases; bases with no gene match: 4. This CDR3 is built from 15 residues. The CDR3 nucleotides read TGTGCCAGCAGCGATCTAGCGGGGGGATACAATGAGCAGTTCTTC. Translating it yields CASSDLAGGYNEQFF.

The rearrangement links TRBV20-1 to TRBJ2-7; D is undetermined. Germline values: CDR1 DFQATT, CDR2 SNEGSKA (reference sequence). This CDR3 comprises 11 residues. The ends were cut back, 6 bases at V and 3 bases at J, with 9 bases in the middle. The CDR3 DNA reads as TGCAGTGCCACTAAAATCTACGAGCAGTACTTC. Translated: CSATKIYEQYF.

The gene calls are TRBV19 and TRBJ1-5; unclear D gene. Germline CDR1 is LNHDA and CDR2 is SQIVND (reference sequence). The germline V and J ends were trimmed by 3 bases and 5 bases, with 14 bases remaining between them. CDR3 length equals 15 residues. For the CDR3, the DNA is TGTGCCAGTAGTATCCAGGCCGAGGGATATCAGCCCCAGCATTTT. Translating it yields CASSIQAEGYQPQHF.

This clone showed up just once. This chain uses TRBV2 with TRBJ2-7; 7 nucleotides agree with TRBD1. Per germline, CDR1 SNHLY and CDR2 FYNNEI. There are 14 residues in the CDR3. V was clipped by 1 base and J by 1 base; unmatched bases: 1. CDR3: CASSEVTGSYEQYF. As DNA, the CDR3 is TGTGCCAGCAGTGAAGTGACAGGGTCCTACGAGCAGTACTTC.

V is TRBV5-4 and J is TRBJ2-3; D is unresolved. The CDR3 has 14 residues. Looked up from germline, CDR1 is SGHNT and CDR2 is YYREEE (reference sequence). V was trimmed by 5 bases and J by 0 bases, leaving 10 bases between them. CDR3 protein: CASSLTRSTDTQYF. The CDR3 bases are TGTGCCAGCAGTCTGACCAGGAGCACAGATACGCAGTATTTT.

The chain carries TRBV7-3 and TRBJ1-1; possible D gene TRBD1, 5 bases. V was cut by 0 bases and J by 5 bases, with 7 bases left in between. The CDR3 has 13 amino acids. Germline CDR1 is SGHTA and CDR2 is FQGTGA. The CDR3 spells CASSLTAGTEAFF. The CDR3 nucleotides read TGTGCCAGCAGCTTAACGGCAGGGACTGAAGCTTTCTTT.

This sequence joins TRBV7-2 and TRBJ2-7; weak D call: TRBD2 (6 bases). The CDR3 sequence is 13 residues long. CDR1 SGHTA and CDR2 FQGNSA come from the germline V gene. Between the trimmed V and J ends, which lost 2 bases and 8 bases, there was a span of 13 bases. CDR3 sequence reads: CASSLIPGDKQYF. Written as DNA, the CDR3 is TGTGCCAGCAGCTTAATACCGGGAGATAAGCAGTACTTC.

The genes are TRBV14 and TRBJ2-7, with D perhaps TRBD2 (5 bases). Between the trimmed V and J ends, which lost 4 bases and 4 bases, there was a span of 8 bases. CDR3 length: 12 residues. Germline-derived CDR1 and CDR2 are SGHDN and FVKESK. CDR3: CASSPGNYEQYF. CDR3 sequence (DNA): TGTGCCAGCAGCCCCGGGAATTACGAGCAGTACTTC.

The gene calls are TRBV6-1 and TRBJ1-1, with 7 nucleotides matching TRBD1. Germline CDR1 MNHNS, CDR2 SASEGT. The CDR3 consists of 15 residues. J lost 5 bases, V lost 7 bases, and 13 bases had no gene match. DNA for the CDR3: TGTGCCAGCACCTTCCTGACAGGGAAAGCGACTGAAGCTTTCTTT. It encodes CASTFLTGKATEAFF.

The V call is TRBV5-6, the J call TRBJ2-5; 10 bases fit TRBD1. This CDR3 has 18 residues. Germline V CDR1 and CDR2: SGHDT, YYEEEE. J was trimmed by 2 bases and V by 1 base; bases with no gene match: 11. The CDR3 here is CASSLIADRGFSQETQYF. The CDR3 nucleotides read TGTGCCAGCAGCTTGATCGCGGACAGGGGGTTTTCGCAAGAGACCCAGTACTTC.